This T cell receptor beta chain was profiled in a study of siplizumab effects on memory and regulatory T cells. Findings and limits, study-wide: Among mappable alloreactive CD4+ clones, the Treg-derived fraction averaged approximately 73% with siplizumab versus about 26% in controls. The drug siplizumab significantly decreased the alloreactive sequences that could be traced to unstimulated CD4+ memory cells. In siplizumab cultures, the suppressive function of proliferating Tregs remained unconfirmed.

About 10^5 TCR templates were assayed per sample. Data came from immunoSEQ multiplex PCR; TCRdb stores just in-frame clones and leaves some out. This sample yields 70,000 to 95,000 clones, of which approximately 97% are seen a single time; approximately 0.031% belongs to the top ten. For this clone: Its antigen is undetermined.

CDR3 length: 12 amino acids. Trimming cost V 6 bases and J 8 bases; bases outside gene matches: 4. Germline V lookup: CDR1 SGHAT, CDR2 FQNNGV. V and J are TRBV11-2 and TRBJ2-1; TRBD2 aligns across 7 bases. Sequenced input: naive CD4+ T cells sorted from blood. The TCR sequence derives from a human donor in good health. CDR3 amino acids: CASRTSLDEQFF. As DNA, the CDR3 is TGTGCCAGCAGGACTAGCTTAGATGAGCAGTTCTTC.